The next 14 T cell receptor beta chains were all read from a single sample in a study of identifying expanded T cells in peripheral blood. Clones were read by immunoSEQ multiplex PCR, and TCRdb kept only the in-frame ones, dropping some. The table shows some 97,000 clones, with over 70% occurring only once. Input material: blood. The receptors were sampled from a person aged 18 to 75 in good health.

This chain connects TRBV30 to TRBJ2-3; 8 bases are shared with TRBD2. The CDR3 has 14 residues. Germline CDR1 is GTSNPN and CDR2 is SVGIG (reference sequence). Unmatched junction bases numbered 6, after V lost 3 bases and J lost 4 bases. This CDR3 reads CAWSGGGGADTQYF. The CDR3 nucleotides read TGTGCCTGGAGCGGGGGGGGCGGGGCAGATACGCAGTATTTT.

The chain couples TRBV10-2 to TRBJ2-1; the match to TRBD2 covers 9 bases. Trimming took 7 bases from V and 8 from J; bases not matched to a gene: 9. The germline V gene has CDR1 WSHSY and CDR2 SAAADI. The CDR3 has 14 residues. Here the CDR3 reads CASNPSGMWDEQFF. The CDR3 nucleotides read TGCGCCAGCAACCCTAGCGGGATGTGGGATGAGCAGTTCTTC.

The J gene is TRBJ2-4, the V gene TRBV30; tentatively, D is TRBD2 (6 bases). The CDR3 runs to 15 residues. Per the germline V gene, CDR1 is GTSNPN and CDR2 is SVGIG (reference sequence). Trimming took 5 bases from V and 2 from J, leaving 16 bases between them. In DNA, the CDR3 is TGTGCCTGGGGGACTCCCGGGACTCCCAAAAACATTCAGTACTTC. Its protein product is CAWGTPGTPKNIQYF.

CDR3 sequence: CASSPSGRTDNEQFF. The CDR3, as DNA: TGTGCCAGCAGCCCTAGCGGGAGGACTGACAATGAGCAGTTCTTC. The chain combines TRBV7-2 with TRBJ2-1, with 11 nucleotides matching TRBD2. Per germline, CDR1 SGHTA and CDR2 FQGNSA. The CDR3 totals 15 residues. The V segment lost 5 bases and the J segment 5 bases; nucleotides outside the gene matches: 5.

CDR3 amino acids: CASSLTGLNQPQHF. CDR3 coding DNA: TGTGCCAGCAGCTTAACAGGGTTGAATCAGCCCCAGCATTTT. The chain joins TRBV5-6 to TRBJ1-5; perhaps TRBD1 as D (6 bases). Trimming took off 2 bases at V and 4 bases at J, with 10 bases between the two ends. Germline V gene data show CDR1 as SGHDT and CDR2 as YYEEEE. There are 14 residues in the CDR3.

As for this clone: The junction does not match germline at one end; this may be a read error. The chain recombines TRBV5-4 with TRBJ1-3; D call uncertain. The CDR3 is 13 amino acids. Germline lookup yields CDR1 SGHNT and CDR2 YYREEE (reference sequence). CDR3 sequence reads: CASSLGARAESQF. The CDR3 bases are TGTGCCAGCAGCTTGGGGGCGAGGGCTGAGTCACAATTT.

This CDR3 is CASSSSMGLAPKQYF. CDR3 bases: TGTGCCAGCAGCTCCTCGATGGGTTTAGCGCCAAAGCAGTACTTC. The chain is built from TRBV5-6 and TRBJ2-7; weak D call: TRBD2 (5 bases). Germline values: CDR1 SGHDT, CDR2 YYEEEE. V shed 3 bases and J shed 8 bases, with 21 bases lying between them. The CDR3 spans 15 residues.

The chain has TRBV14 and TRBJ1-1; D is ambiguous. V was cut by 4 bases and J by 0 bases, with 6 bases left in between. The CDR3 totals 13 residues. Germline V gene sequence: CDR1 SGHDN, CDR2 FVKESK. The CDR3: CASSPGMNTEAFF. CDR3 DNA sequence: TGTGCCAGCAGCCCTGGAATGAACACTGAAGCTTTCTTT.

V is TRBV6-5 and J is TRBJ2-6; no definite D call. Looked up from germline, CDR1 is MNHEY and CDR2 is SVGAGI. The CDR3 spans 15 residues. Trimming pared 5 bases from V and 2 bases from J, leaving 10 bases between. The CDR3 sequence: CASSPVVAGANVLTF. In DNA form, the CDR3 reads TGTGCCAGCAGTCCAGTAGTTGCTGGGGCCAACGTCCTGACTTTC.

J is TRBJ2-1 and V is TRBV5-4, with D possibly matching TRBD1 (5 bases). Per the germline V gene, CDR1 is SGHNT and CDR2 is YYREEE (reference sequence). V was trimmed by 3 bases and J by 8 bases, leaving 9 bases between them. This CDR3 is 12 amino acids long. CDR3 residues: CASSSTGHEQFF. In DNA, the CDR3 is TGTGCCAGCAGCTCCACAGGCCATGAGCAGTTCTTC.

The rearrangement joins TRBV11-3 to TRBJ1-1, with D hard to call. Looked up from germline, CDR1 is SGHNT and CDR2 is YENEEA. Trimming shortened V by 4 bases and J by 6 bases, and 18 bases separated the two germline ends. The CDR3 runs 15 residues. CDR3 sequence reads: CASSSPAVPHPEAFF. CDR3 sequence (DNA): TGTGCCAGCAGCTCCCCGGCGGTCCCCCACCCTGAAGCTTTCTTT.

The V and J genes are TRBV6-6 and TRBJ2-7, with TRBD1 identical over 10 bases. V was clipped by 6 bases and J by 2 bases; unmatched bases: 7. CDR3 length equals 15 residues. In germline, CDR1 is MNHNY, CDR2 SVGAGI (reference sequence). CDR3 coding DNA: TGTGCCAGCAGGCCGGGGACAGGGGCCACCTACGAGCAGTACTTC. Amino acid sequence: CASRPGTGATYEQYF.

This chain uses TRBV20-1 with TRBJ2-1, with a weak D call TRBD1 (6 bases). The CDR3 has 10 amino acids. The germline V and J ends were trimmed by 4 bases and 10 bases, with 8 bases remaining between them. Per the germline V gene, CDR1 is DFQATT and CDR2 is SNEGSKA (reference sequence). The CDR3 DNA reads as TGCAGTGCTAAACAGGGAGAGCAGTTCTTC. Translation gives CSAKQGEQFF.

As to this clone: The sample carries other DNA sequences with the same CDR3. In DNA, the CDR3 is TGCGCCAGCAACGCGGGGACTGAAGCTTTCTTT. Its translation is CASNAGTEAFF. The chain is built from TRBV5-1 and TRBJ1-1, with D uncertain. Per the germline V gene, CDR1 is SGHRS and CDR2 is YFSETQ. V was clipped by 6 bases and J by 5 bases, with 8 bases between them. The CDR3 covers 11 residues.